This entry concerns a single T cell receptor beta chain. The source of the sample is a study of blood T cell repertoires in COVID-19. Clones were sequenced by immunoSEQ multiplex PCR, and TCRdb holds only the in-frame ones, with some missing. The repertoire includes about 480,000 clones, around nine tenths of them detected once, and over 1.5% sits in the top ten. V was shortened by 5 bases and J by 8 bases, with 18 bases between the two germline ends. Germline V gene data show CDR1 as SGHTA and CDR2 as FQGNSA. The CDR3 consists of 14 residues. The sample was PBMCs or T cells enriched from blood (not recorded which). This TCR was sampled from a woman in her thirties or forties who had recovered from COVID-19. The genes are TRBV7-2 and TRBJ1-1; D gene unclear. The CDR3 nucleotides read TGTGCCAGCAGCGACCAAGGACTGACGGTAGAAGCTTTCTTT. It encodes CASSDQGLTVEAFF.